These 6 T cell receptor beta chains originate from one sample sequenced in a study of a mutant IDH1 vaccine in newly diagnosed glioma. Time point: baseline, week 1 (first vaccination visit). Treatment reported: pre-vaccination baseline after standard-of-care therapy. The table came from immunoSEQ multiplex PCR; TCRdb's copy has only in-frame clones and leaves some out. The data hold about 51,000 clones, with 60% to 85% observed a single time. The sequences come from PBMCs, collected from a glioma patient treated with radiotherapy, temozolomide or both. The receptors shown here come from a woman aged 40-49 years with glioma.

V is TRBV9 and J is TRBJ2-7, with D maybe TRBD1 (6 bases). This CDR3 has 17 residues. Germline V CDR1 and CDR2: SGDLS, YYNGEE. Trimming removed 3 bases at V and 1 base at J, with 20 bases between. The CDR3 loop is CASSAGHRVAPSYEQYF. As DNA, the CDR3 is TGTGCCAGCAGCGCAGGACACAGGGTGGCTCCTTCCTACGAGCAGTACTTC.

The chain combines TRBV6-1 with TRBJ2-7, with 10 bases aligning to TRBD1. There are 15 residues in the CDR3. From germline, CDR1 is MNHNS and CDR2 SASEGT. V lost 6 bases, J lost 2 bases, and 7 bases stayed unmatched. CDR3: CASSRAGTGAYEQYF. CDR3 coding DNA: TGTGCCAGCAGCCGCGCCGGGACAGGGGCCTACGAGCAGTACTTC.

For this clone: The sample carries other DNA sequences with the same CDR3. V and J are TRBV5-1 and TRBJ2-5, with 13 positions matching TRBD2. J lost 3 bases, V lost 4 bases, and 3 bases had no gene match. Germline V gives CDR1 SGHRS, CDR2 YFSETQ. The CDR3 extends over 15 amino acids. In DNA, the CDR3 is TGCGCCAGCAGCGGGGGGACTAGCGGGGAAGAGACCCAGTACTTC. It codes for CASSGGTSGEETQYF. Looking up the rest from reference TRBV5-1 and TRBJ2-5 gives the full variable domain: KAGVTQTPRYLIKTRGQQVTLSCSPISGHRSVSWYQQTPGQGLQFLFEYFSETQRNKGNFPGRFSGRQFSNSRSEMNVSTLELGDSALYLCASSGGTSGEETQYFGPGTRLLVL.

Notes on this clone: One end of the junction fails to match germline, which may point to a read error. The CDR3 reads CASSAGVGPYEQYF. The CDR3 bases are TGTGCTAGCAGCGCAGGGGTCGGCCCCTACGAGCAGTACTTC. V is TRBV7-7 and J is TRBJ2-7, with D tentatively TRBD1 (6 bases). Germline CDR1 and CDR2: SSHAT and FNYEAQ (reference sequence). This CDR3 contains 14 residues.

This clone was seen just once. The chain joins TRBV13 to TRBJ2-5, with D possibly being TRBD2 (7 bases). Trimming stripped 1 base from V and 1 base from J, with 10 bases between. Germline CDR1 is PRHDT and CDR2 is FYEKMQ (reference sequence). The CDR3 contains 15 residues. The CDR3 DNA reads TGTGCCAGCAGCTTAGAGGGGGGGGCCCAAGAGACCCAGTACTTC. This gives the protein CASSLEGGAQETQYF.

V is TRBV27 and J is TRBJ2-7; tentative D call: TRBD1 (6 bases). There are 15 residues in the CDR3. Per germline, CDR1 MNHEY and CDR2 SMNVEV (reference sequence). V dropped 0 bases and J dropped 2 bases, with 11 bases sitting between them. DNA for the CDR3: TGTGCCAGCAGTTTATCACCCTGGACAGCCTACGAGCAGTACTTC. This gives the protein CASSLSPWTAYEQYF.